The present T cell receptor beta chain was sequenced within a study of cytomegalovirus exposure and HLA in healthy donors. The study's findings and limits: An analysis that came later showed most CMV-associated TCR beta chains appearing HLA-restricted. It was only CMV serostatus that was available as immune exposure information. Later analysis showed TCR association rates varying by HLA locus, highest for DRB1 and lowest for HLA-C. The study designated roughly 160 TCR beta chains cytomegalovirus-associated.

With regard to this clone: The antigen is undetermined. An end of the junction differs from the germline gene, which may be a read error.

The CDR3 sequence is 12 residues long. CDR1 and CDR2 from the germline V gene are SEHNR and FQNEAQ (reference sequence). The primer mix had 60 Vbeta and 13 Jbeta primers. Using immunoSEQ multiplex PCR, the repertoire was profiled, and TCRdb retains in-frame clones only, with some absent. The sample has 100,000 or so clones, nearly 85% seen once. Sample: PBMCs. The sequence derives from a young man in good health and CMV-seronegative. This chain uses TRBV7-9 with TRBJ2-7; D is ambiguous. The chain's CDR3 is CSSSPSSYEQYF. The CDR3 nucleotides read TGTTCCAGCAGCCCCAGCTCCTACGAGCAGTACTTC.